These 3 T cell receptor beta chains were sequenced from one sample in a study of T cells in Graves' hyperthyroidism and ophthalmopathy. The TCR beta CDR3 regions underwent amplification using RNA transcripts as the source. During a first-round RT-PCR of the TCR CDR3, the HTBI primer set was used. TCRdb recomputed calls from the multiplex PCR reads with MiXCR, one row per CDR3 protein. The sample lists approximately 420,000 distinct CDR3 sequences, roughly 13% occurring once. The sequenced sample consisted of blood. These receptor sequences come from a woman younger than 35 with Graves' hyperthyroidism.

This clonotype was observed many times. This chain connects TRBV13 to TRBJ2-1; D gene ambiguous. Germline V gene sequence: CDR1 PRHDT, CDR2 FYEKMQ (reference sequence). Trimming left V 2 bases short and J 0 bases short, with 8 bases between. The CDR3 contains 15 residues. The CDR3 reads CASSLRGNSYNEQFF. The CDR3 nucleotides read TGTGCCAGCAGCTTACGCGGTAACTCCTACAATGAGCAGTTCTTC. The variable domain in full, with the rest retrieved from reference TRBV13 and TRBJ2-1, is AAGVIQSPRHLIKEKRETATLKCYPIPRHDTVYWYQQGPGQDPQFLISFYEKMQSDKGSIPDRFSAQQFSDYHSELNMSSLELGDSALYFCASSLRGNSYNEQFFGPGTRLTVL.

Details on this clonotype: A much bigger clone sits one base away, suggesting this may be a read error. The V and J genes are TRBV19 and TRBJ2-5; D gene uncertain. The germline V and J ends were trimmed by 10 bases and 2 bases, with 8 bases remaining between them. Germline V gene sequence: CDR1 LNHDA, CDR2 SQIVND (reference sequence). The CDR3 totals 11 residues. In DNA form, the CDR3 reads TGTGCCATAGGACCGCAAGAGACCCAGTACTTC. This sequence encodes CAIGPQETQYF.

Only a few counts were recorded for this clonotype. The gene calls are TRBV20-1 and TRBJ1-2, with unresolved D. Germline V gene lookup returns CDR1 DFQATT and CDR2 SNEGSKA (reference sequence). This CDR3 has 14 amino acids. Trimming pared 3 bases from V and 4 bases from J, leaving 15 bases between. CDR3 residues: CSASKGLGVYGYTF. DNA for the CDR3: TGCAGTGCTAGTAAGGGCCTTGGGGTCTATGGCTACACCTTC.